A single sample is the source of the 9 T cell receptor beta chains below, sequenced in a study of cytomegalovirus exposure and HLA in healthy donors. PCR was performed using 60 Vbeta and 13 Jbeta primers. Sequencing was performed with immunoSEQ multiplex PCR; in TCRdb, only in-frame clones are kept and a portion is missing. The sample lists about 140,000 clones, roughly 9.6% occurring once. Sequencing was carried out using PBMCs. The receptors were gathered from a woman between 40 and 50 years old in good health and CMV-seropositive.

The chain has TRBV6-5 and TRBJ2-5; 8 positions agree with TRBD2. There are 14 residues in the CDR3. Germline CDR1 and CDR2: MNHEY and SVGAGI. The J segment lost 5 bases and the V segment lost 5 bases, leaving 7 bases of the junction unmatched. The DNA for the CDR3 is TGTGCCAGCAGTGACGGGGGGGGGCTTGAGACCCAGTACTTC. This gives the protein CASSDGGGLETQYF.

The genes are TRBV7-2 and TRBJ1-5; D possibly corresponds to TRBD1 (6 bases). V was cut by 4 bases and J by 1 base, with 8 bases left in between. The CDR3 covers 14 residues. The V gene's germline CDR1 is SGHTA and CDR2 FQGNSA. CDR3: CASSSQGSNQPQHF. In nucleotides, the CDR3 is TGTGCCAGCAGCTCGCAGGGGAGCAATCAGCCCCAGCATTTT.

This clone was counted ten times or more. This chain links TRBV6-5 with TRBJ1-1, with D hard to call. Germline-derived CDR1 and CDR2 are MNHEY and SVGAGI. V shed 7 bases and J shed 1 base, with 13 bases lying between them. The CDR3 contains 14 residues. In DNA, the CDR3 is TGTGCCAGCAAGCGACCTGCCTCGAACACTGAAGCTTTCTTT. Translating gives CASKRPASNTEAFF.

This sequence joins TRBV19 and TRBJ2-3; perhaps TRBD2 as D (6 bases). This CDR3 comprises 15 residues. Trimming removed 6 bases at V and 0 bases at J, with 13 bases between. CDR1 LNHDA and CDR2 SQIVND come from the germline V gene (reference sequence). This CDR3 is CASSLGLVSTDTQYF. In DNA, the CDR3 is TGTGCCAGTAGCCTGGGACTGGTGAGCACAGATACGCAGTATTTT.

The genes are TRBV5-1 and TRBJ1-1; D uncertain. This CDR3 comprises 14 residues. The germline V gene has CDR1 SGHRS and CDR2 YFSETQ. V gave up 4 bases and J gave up 3 bases, with 13 bases separating them. The CDR3 here is CASSGFGEYTEAFF. In DNA form, the CDR3 reads TGCGCCAGCAGCGGCTTCGGGGAGTACACTGAAGCTTTCTTT.

The CDR3 sequence is CASSDGKSSGNTIYF. The CDR3 bases are TGTGCCAGCAGTGACGGGAAAAGCTCTGGAAACACCATATATTTT. This sequence joins TRBV2 and TRBJ1-3; D gene uncertain. The V gene's germline CDR1 is SNHLY and CDR2 FYNNEI. CDR3 length equals 15 residues. Trimming stripped 3 bases from V and 0 bases from J, with 9 bases between. Variable domain in full (rest from reference TRBV2 and TRBJ1-3): EPEVTQTPSHQVTQMGQEVILRCVPISNHLYFYWYRQILGQKVEFLVSFYNNEISEKSEIFDDQFSVERPDGSNFTLKIRSTKLEDSAMYFCASSDGKSSGNTIYFGEGSWLTVV.

V gene TRBV25-1 combines with J gene TRBJ1-2, with D perhaps TRBD1 (6 bases). This CDR3 is built from 17 residues. From germline, CDR1 is MGHDK and CDR2 SYGVNS. The V gene lost 6 bases and the J gene lost 3 bases, with 23 bases spanning the gap. The CDR3 reads CASSPFGQGSFDYGYTF. For the CDR3, the DNA is TGTGCCAGCAGCCCTTTCGGCCAGGGGTCCTTCGACTATGGCTACACCTTC.

This rearrangement joins TRBV2 to TRBJ2-3; TRBD1 matches 9 bases. With 10 bases clipped from V and 0 bases from J, the junction kept 8 bases outside the gene matches. The germline V gene encodes CDR1 SNHLY and CDR2 FYNNEI. The CDR3 length is 15 residues. The CDR3 region has the DNA TGTGCCACCAAAGACAGGGGGGGAAGCACAGATACGCAGTATTTT. The encoded protein is CATKDRGGSTDTQYF.

A remark on this clone: A junction boundary mismatches the germline segment, possibly from a read error. V is TRBV7-9 and J is TRBJ1-1; D perhaps matches TRBD1 (5 bases). Per germline, CDR1 SEHNR and CDR2 FQNEAQ (reference sequence). This CDR3 is built from 14 residues. CDR3 loop: CASSLPITGTDAFF. The CDR3, as DNA: TGTGCCAGCAGCCTTCCGATAACCGGGACTGATGCTTTCTTT.